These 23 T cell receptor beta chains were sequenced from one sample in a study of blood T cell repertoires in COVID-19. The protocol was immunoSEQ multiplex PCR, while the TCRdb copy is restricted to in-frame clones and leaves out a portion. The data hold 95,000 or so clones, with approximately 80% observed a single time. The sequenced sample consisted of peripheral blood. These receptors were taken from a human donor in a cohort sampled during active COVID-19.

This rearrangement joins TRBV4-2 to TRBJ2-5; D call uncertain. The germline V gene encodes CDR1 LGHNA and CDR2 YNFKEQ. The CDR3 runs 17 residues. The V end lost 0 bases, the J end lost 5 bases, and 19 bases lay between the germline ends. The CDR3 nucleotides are TGTGCCAGCAGCCAAGAATTGGCGGCGTACGTAACGGAGACCCAGTACTTC. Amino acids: CASSQELAAYVTETQYF.

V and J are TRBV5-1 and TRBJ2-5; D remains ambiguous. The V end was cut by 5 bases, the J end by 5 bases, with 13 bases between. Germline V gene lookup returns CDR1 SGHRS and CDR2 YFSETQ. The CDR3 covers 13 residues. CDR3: CASRLRVVETQYF. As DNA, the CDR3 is TGCGCCAGCAGGTTAAGAGTCGTTGAGACCCAGTACTTC.

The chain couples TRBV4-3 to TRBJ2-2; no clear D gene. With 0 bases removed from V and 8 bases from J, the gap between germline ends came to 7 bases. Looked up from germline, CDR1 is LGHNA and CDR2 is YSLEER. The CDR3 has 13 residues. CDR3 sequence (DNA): TGCGCCAGCAGCCAAGAAGGCGGAGGGGAGCTGTTTTTT. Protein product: CASSQEGGGELFF.

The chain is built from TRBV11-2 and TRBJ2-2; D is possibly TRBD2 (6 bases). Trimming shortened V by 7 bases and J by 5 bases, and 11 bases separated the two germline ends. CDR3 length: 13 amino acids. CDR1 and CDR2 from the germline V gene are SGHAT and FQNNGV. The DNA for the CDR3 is TGTGCCAGCAAACCGGGACTTACCGGGGAGCTGTTTTTT. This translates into CASKPGLTGELFF. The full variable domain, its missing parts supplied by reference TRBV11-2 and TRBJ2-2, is EAGVAQSPRYKIIEKRQSVAFWCNPISGHATLYWYQQILGQGPKLLIQFQNNGVVDDSQLPKDRFSAERLKGVDSTLKIQPAKLEDSAVYLCASKPGLTGELFFGEGSRLTVL.

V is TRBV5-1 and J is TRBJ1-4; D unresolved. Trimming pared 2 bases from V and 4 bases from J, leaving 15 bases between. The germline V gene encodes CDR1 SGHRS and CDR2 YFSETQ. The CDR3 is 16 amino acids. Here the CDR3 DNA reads TGCGCCAGCAGCTTTAACAGTGTGGGTTATAATGAAAAACTGTTTTTT. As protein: CASSFNSVGYNEKLFF.

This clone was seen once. The CDR3 loop is CASSLGDRVNTGELFF. CDR3 nucleotide sequence: TGTGCCAGCAGCTTAGGGGACAGGGTCAACACCGGGGAGCTGTTTTTT. The genes are TRBV7-2 and TRBJ2-2, with TRBD1 identical over 9 bases. Trimming removed 1 base from V and 2 bases from J; junction bases left unmatched: 2. The CDR3 extends over 16 amino acids. From germline, CDR1 is SGHTA and CDR2 FQGNSA.

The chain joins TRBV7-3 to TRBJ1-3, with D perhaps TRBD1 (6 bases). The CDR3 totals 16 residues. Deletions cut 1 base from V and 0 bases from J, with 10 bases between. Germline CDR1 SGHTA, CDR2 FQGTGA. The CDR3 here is CASSLMGRGSGNTIYF. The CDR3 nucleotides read TGTGCCAGCAGCTTAATGGGCAGGGGCTCTGGAAACACCATATATTTT.

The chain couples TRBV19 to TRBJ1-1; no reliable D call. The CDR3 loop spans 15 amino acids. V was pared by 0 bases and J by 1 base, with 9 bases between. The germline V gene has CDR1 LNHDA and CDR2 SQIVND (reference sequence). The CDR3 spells CASSIDATRNTEAFF. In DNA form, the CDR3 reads TGTGCCAGTAGTATAGATGCGACTCGGAACACTGAAGCTTTCTTT.

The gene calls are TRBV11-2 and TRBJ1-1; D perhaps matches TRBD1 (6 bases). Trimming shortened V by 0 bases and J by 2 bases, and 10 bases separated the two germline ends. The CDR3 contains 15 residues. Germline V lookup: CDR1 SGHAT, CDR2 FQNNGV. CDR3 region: CASSLDIRGNTEAFF. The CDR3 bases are TGTGCCAGCAGCTTAGACATCAGGGGAAACACTGAAGCTTTCTTT.

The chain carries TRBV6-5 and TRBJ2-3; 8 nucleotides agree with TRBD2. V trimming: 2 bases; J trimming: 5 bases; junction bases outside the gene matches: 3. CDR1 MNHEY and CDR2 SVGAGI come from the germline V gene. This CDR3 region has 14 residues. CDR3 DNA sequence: TGTGCCAGCAGTTACGTCCTAGCGGGAGATACGCAGTATTTT. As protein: CASSYVLAGDTQYF.

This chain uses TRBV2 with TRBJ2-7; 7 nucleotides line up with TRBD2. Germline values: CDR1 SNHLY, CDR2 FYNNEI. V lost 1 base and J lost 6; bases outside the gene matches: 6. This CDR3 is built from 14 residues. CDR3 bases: TGTGCCAGCAGTGAAGGTGGAGCGGGACGCGAGCAGTACTTC. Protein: CASSEGGAGREQYF.

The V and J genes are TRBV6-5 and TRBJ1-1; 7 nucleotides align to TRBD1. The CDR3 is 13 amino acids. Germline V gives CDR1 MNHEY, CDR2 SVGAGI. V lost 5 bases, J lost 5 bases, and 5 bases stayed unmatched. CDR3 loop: CASSTDRVTEAFF. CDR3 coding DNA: TGTGCCAGCAGTACTGACAGGGTGACTGAAGCTTTCTTT.

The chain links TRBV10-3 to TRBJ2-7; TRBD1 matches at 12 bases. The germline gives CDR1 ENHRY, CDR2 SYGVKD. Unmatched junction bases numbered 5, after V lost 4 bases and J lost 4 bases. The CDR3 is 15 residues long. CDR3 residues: CAISGGQGAQYEQYF. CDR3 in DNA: TGTGCCATCAGTGGGGGACAGGGGGCTCAATACGAGCAGTACTTC.

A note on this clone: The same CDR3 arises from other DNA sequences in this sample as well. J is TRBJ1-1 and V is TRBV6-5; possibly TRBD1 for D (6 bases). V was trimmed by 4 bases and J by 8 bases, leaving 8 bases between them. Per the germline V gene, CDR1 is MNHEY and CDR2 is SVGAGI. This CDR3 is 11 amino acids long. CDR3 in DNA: TGTGCCAGCAGTTCCGGGACAGAAGCTTTCTTT. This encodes CASSSGTEAFF.

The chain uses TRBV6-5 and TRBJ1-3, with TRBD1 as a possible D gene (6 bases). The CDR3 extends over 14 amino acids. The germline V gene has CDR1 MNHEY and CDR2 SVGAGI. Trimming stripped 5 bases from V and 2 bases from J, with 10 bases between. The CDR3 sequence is CASSRGATGNTIYF. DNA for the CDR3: TGTGCCAGCAGTCGGGGGGCGACTGGAAACACCATATATTTT.

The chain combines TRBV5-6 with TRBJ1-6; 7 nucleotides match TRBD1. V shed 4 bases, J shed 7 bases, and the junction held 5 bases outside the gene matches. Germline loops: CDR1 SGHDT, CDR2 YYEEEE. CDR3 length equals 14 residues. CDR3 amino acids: CASSRRQGNSPLHF. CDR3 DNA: TGTGCCAGCAGCCGAAGACAGGGAAATTCACCCCTCCACTTT.

The CDR3 loop is CASSPFWDRQETQYF. CDR3 DNA: TGTGCCAGCTCACCTTTCTGGGACAGGCAAGAGACCCAGTACTTC. The rearrangement uses TRBV18 and TRBJ2-5; 8 bases match TRBD1. The V and J ends lost 3 bases and 2 bases, in that order; junction bases with no gene match: 5. CDR3 length equals 15 residues. The germline V gene encodes CDR1 KGHSH and CDR2 LQKENI.

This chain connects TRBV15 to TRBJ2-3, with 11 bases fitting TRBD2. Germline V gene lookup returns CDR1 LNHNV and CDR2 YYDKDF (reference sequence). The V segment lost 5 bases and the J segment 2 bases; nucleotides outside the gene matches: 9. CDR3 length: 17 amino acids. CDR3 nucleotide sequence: TGTGCCACCAGCCAACGACTAGCGGGGAGTTCCACAGATACGCAGTATTTT. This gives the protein CATSQRLAGSSTDTQYF.

CDR3 protein: CASRLNTGSQETQYF. The CDR3, as DNA: TGTGCCAGCAGGCTTAATACAGGGTCCCAAGAGACCCAGTACTTC. This chain connects TRBV27 to TRBJ2-5; D may be TRBD1 (6 bases). V was clipped by 6 bases and J by 1 base, with 15 bases between them. Per the germline V gene, CDR1 is MNHEY and CDR2 is SMNVEV (reference sequence). The CDR3 length is 15 residues.

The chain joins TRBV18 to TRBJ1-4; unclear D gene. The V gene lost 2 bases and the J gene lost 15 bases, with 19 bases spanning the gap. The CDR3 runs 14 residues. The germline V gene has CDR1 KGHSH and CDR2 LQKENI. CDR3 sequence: CASSPNRNDRMVFF. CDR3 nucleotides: TGTGCCAGCTCACCAAACAGAAACGACCGCATGGTGTTTTTT.

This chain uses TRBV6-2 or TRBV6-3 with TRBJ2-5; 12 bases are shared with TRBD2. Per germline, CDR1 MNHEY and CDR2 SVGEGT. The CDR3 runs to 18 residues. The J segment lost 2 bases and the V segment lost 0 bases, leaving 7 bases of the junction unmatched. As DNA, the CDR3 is TGTGCCAGCAGTTACTCGCCCGGACTAGCGGGGATTCAAGAGACCCAGTACTTC. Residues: CASSYSPGLAGIQETQYF.

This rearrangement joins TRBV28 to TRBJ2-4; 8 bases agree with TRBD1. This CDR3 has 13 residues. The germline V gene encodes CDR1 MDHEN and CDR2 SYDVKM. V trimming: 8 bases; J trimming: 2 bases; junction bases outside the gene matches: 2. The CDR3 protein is CASRQGTKNIQYF. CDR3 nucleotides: TGTGCCAGCCGACAGGGGACCAAAAACATTCAGTACTTC.

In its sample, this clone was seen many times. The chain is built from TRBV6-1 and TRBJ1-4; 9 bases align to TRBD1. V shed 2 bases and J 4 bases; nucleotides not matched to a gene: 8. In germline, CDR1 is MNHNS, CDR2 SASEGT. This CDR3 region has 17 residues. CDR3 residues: CASSEPGQGNFNEKLFF. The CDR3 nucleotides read TGTGCCAGCAGTGAACCCGGACAGGGGAATTTTAATGAAAAACTGTTTTTT.